The present TCR beta chain was sequenced within a study of cytomegalovirus exposure and HLA in healthy donors. The study ran its PCR with 60 Vbeta and 13 Jbeta primers. TCRdb's copy holds only in-frame clones and misses some; the assay was immunoSEQ multiplex PCR. The table shows around 93,000 clones, with 80% to 90% occurring only once. Study results and limitations: The study labeled fewer than 200 TCR beta chains cytomegalovirus-associated.

On this clone itself: Its antigen is not known.

This clonotype originated in a man younger than 40 in good health and CMV-seropositive. Sequences were obtained from PBMCs.

CDR3 sequence: CASSFDRGSGGYTF. The CDR3 region has the DNA TGTGCCAGCAGCTTCGACAGGGGATCCGGTGGCTACACCTTC. The rearrangement links TRBV5-5 to TRBJ1-2, with 8 bases lining up with TRBD1. V shed 2 bases, J shed 7 bases, and the junction held 7 bases outside the gene matches. This CDR3 spans 14 amino acids. Looked up from germline, CDR1 is SGHKS and CDR2 is YYEKEE (reference sequence).